What follows are 30 T cell receptor beta chains derived from one specimen sequenced in a study of naive CD8 T cells in extremely preterm neonates. Broader study findings: Preterm infants showed shorter CDR3s, fewer N additions and less trimming than older groups.

Which antigens these TCRs recognize remains unknown. Samples were taken at extremely preterm deliveries at about 23-28 weeks of gestation. Some clones are missing from TCRdb's copy, which holds only in-frame ones; the method was immunoSEQ multiplex PCR. This sample has 21,000 or so clones, with around 89% found just once. The sample consisted of naive CD8+ T cells from cord blood. The receptor source for this set is a boy who was born preterm.

This chain connects TRBV25-1 to TRBJ2-4; tentative D call: TRBD1 (6 bases). V dropped 3 bases and J dropped 10 bases, with 7 bases sitting between them. Germline V gives CDR1 MGHDK, CDR2 SYGVNS. The CDR3 loop spans 11 amino acids. As DNA, the CDR3 is TGTGCCAGCAGTGAGGGGACAATTCAGTACTTC. Translation: CASSEGTIQYF.

The chain employs TRBV11-2 and TRBJ1-2; D is undetermined. The CDR3 spans 12 residues. Trimming shortened V by 0 bases and J by 2 bases, and 1 base separated the two germline ends. In germline, CDR1 is SGHAT, CDR2 FQNNGV. CDR3 loop: CASSLDNYGYTF. DNA of the CDR3: TGTGCCAGCAGCTTAGACAACTATGGCTACACCTTC.

The chain uses TRBV5-8 and TRBJ1-5; unclear D gene. The ends were cut back, 0 bases at V and 2 bases at J, with 0 bases in the middle. Germline V gives CDR1 SGHTS, CDR2 YDEGEE. The CDR3 runs to 12 residues. The CDR3 spells CASSLGNQPQHF. The CDR3, as DNA: TGTGCCAGCAGCTTGGGCAATCAGCCCCAGCATTTT.

The chain uses TRBV7-6 and TRBJ1-1; TRBD1 agrees at 9 bases. The CDR3 runs 12 residues. Per germline, CDR1 SGHVS and CDR2 FNYEAQ. The V gene end was trimmed by 6 bases and the J gene end by 4 bases; junction bases not matched to a gene: 0. The CDR3 is CASRTGGTEAFF. The CDR3 nucleotides read TGTGCCAGCAGGACAGGGGGCACTGAAGCTTTCTTT.

The rearrangement links TRBV10-1 to TRBJ2-2, with D perhaps matching TRBD2 (5 bases). The V end was cut by 5 bases, the J end by 4 bases, with 5 bases between. CDR1 is WNHNN, CDR2 SYGVQD, per germline (reference sequence). CDR3 length equals 12 residues. The CDR3 DNA follows: TGCGCCAGCAGTACTAGCACCGGGGAGCTGTTTTTT. This encodes CASSTSTGELFF.

V and J are TRBV4-2 and TRBJ2-3; TRBD2 is a possible D gene (6 bases). The CDR3 covers 13 residues. V shed 4 bases and J shed 11 bases, with 16 bases lying between them. Germline CDR1 is LGHNA and CDR2 is YNFKEQ. The CDR3 spells CASSLCGIKRQYF. The DNA for the CDR3 is TGTGCCAGCAGCCTATGCGGGATCAAGCGGCAGTATTTT.

V and J are TRBV30 and TRBJ2-7, with TRBD1 identical over 7 bases. CDR1 is GTSNPN and CDR2 is SVGIG in the germline V gene (reference sequence). CDR3 length equals 13 residues. V shed 4 bases and J 0 bases; nucleotides not matched to a gene: 3. The CDR3 is CAWKGDSSYEQYF. CDR3 DNA sequence: TGTGCCTGGAAGGGGGACAGCTCCTACGAGCAGTACTTC.

The rearrangement joins TRBV4-2 to TRBJ1-4, with D maybe TRBD1 (6 bases). Deletions cut 1 base from V and 2 bases from J, with 14 bases between. This CDR3 comprises 17 residues. Looked up from germline, CDR1 is LGHNA and CDR2 is YNFKEQ. CDR3 coding DNA: TGTGCCAGCAGCCAAGTGGAGGGGGGCTGGACTAATGAAAAACTGTTTTTT. This translates into CASSQVEGGWTNEKLFF.

Details on this clone: This sample includes further DNA sequences coding for the same CDR3. The rearrangement uses TRBV6-1 and TRBJ2-7; D unclear. The CDR3 contains 10 residues. V was shortened by 4 bases and J by 3 bases, with 1 base between the two germline ends. CDR1 and CDR2 (germline): MNHNS, SASEGT. The CDR3 protein is CASSGYEQYF. In DNA form, the CDR3 reads TGTGCCAGCAGTGGCTACGAGCAGTACTTC.

This clone appeared a single time. V gene TRBV4-2 combines with J gene TRBJ2-3, with 8 positions matching TRBD1. V gave up 4 bases and J gave up 3 bases; unmatched junction bases: 0. The germline V gene has CDR1 LGHNA and CDR2 YNFKEQ. The CDR3 extends over 13 amino acids. The CDR3 DNA is TGTGCCAGCAGCCGACAGGGGACAGATACGCAGTATTTT. Translation: CASSRQGTDTQYF.

CDR3 residues: CASEGAMNTEAFF. Here the CDR3 DNA reads TGTGCCAGTGAGGGGGCCATGAACACTGAAGCTTTCTTT. The J gene is TRBJ1-1, the V gene TRBV19; 7 bases align to TRBD1. This CDR3 region has 13 residues. The trim removed 8 bases at V and 0 bases at J, leaving 3 bases unmatched. The V gene's germline CDR1 is LNHDA and CDR2 SQIVND (reference sequence).

J is TRBJ2-7 and V is TRBV27; 8 nucleotides align to TRBD1. V was clipped by 6 bases and J by 4 bases; unmatched bases: 2. Germline V gene data show CDR1 as MNHEY and CDR2 as SMNVEV (reference sequence). The CDR3 runs 12 residues. The CDR3 nucleotides read TGTGCCAGCAGGACAGGGGTTTACGAGCAGTACTTC. Translated, it gives CASRTGVYEQYF.

The gene calls are TRBV6-5 and TRBJ1-6; the D gene is possibly TRBD1 (5 bases). Trimming cost V 2 bases and J 5 bases, with 7 bases left between them. Germline V gene lookup returns CDR1 MNHEY and CDR2 SVGAGI. The CDR3 consists of 14 residues. CDR3 loop: CASSYPGHNSPLHF. In DNA, the CDR3 is TGTGCCAGCAGTTACCCGGGACATAATTCACCCCTCCACTTT.

The chain employs TRBV5-1 and TRBJ2-7; tentatively, D is TRBD1 (6 bases). Trimming pared 0 bases from V and 4 bases from J, leaving 11 bases between. The CDR3 has 14 amino acids. Germline lookup yields CDR1 SGHRS and CDR2 YFSETQ. The CDR3 protein is CASSLDRATYEQYF. As DNA, the CDR3 is TGCGCCAGCAGCTTGGACAGGGCAACTTACGAGCAGTACTTC.

V is TRBV11-3 and J is TRBJ2-5, with 8 bases matching TRBD1. Germline V gene sequence: CDR1 SGHNT, CDR2 YENEEA. V was clipped by 4 bases and J by 5 bases; unmatched bases: 0. The CDR3 contains 12 residues. The CDR3 nucleotides are TGTGCCAGCAGCTGGACAGGGGAGACCCAGTACTTC. Translated: CASSWTGETQYF.

The rearrangement joins TRBV30 to TRBJ1-4; 7 bases are a match to TRBD1. The CDR3 loop spans 12 amino acids. V lost 1 base and J lost 7; bases outside the gene matches: 0. Germline V lookup: CDR1 GTSNPN, CDR2 SVGIG (reference sequence). CDR3 residues: CAWSGTGEKLFF. The CDR3 coding sequence is TGTGCCTGGAGTGGGACAGGTGAAAAACTGTTTTTT.

The chain recombines TRBV10-3 with TRBJ2-6, with TRBD1 matching over 7 bases. CDR3 size: 18 residues. The V gene end was trimmed by 6 bases and the J gene end by 0 bases; junction bases not matched to a gene: 11. Germline values: CDR1 ENHRY, CDR2 SYGVKD. CDR3 protein: CAISDPSRGSSGANVLTF. Written as DNA, the CDR3 is TGTGCCATCAGCGACCCCTCCAGGGGGAGCTCTGGGGCCAACGTCCTGACTTTC.

The rearrangement links TRBV2 to TRBJ2-3, with D perhaps TRBD2 (6 bases). The ends were cut back, 4 bases at V and 2 bases at J, with 13 bases in the middle. Per the germline V gene, CDR1 is SNHLY and CDR2 is FYNNEI. This CDR3 contains 15 residues. The CDR3 coding sequence is TGTGCCAGCAGTGCGTCGACTAGTCTCACAGATACGCAGTATTTT. Translated: CASSASTSLTDTQYF.

The chain carries TRBV9 and TRBJ2-1; D is unclear. The CDR3 is made up of 12 amino acids. CDR1 and CDR2 from the germline V gene are SGDLS and YYNGEE. V was clipped by 5 bases and J by 2 bases, with 5 bases between them. The CDR3 spells CASSDTYNEQFF. CDR3 bases: TGTGCCAGCAGTGACACCTACAATGAGCAGTTCTTC. The variable domain in full, completed from reference TRBV9 and TRBJ2-1, reads DSGVTQTPKHLITATGQRVTLRCSPRSGDLSVYWYQQSLDQGLQFLIQYYNGEERAKGNILERFSAQQFPDLHSELNLSSLELGDSALYFCASSDTYNEQFFGPGTRLTVL.

J is TRBJ2-3 and V is TRBV15, with TRBD2 matching over 15 bases. The CDR3 is 19 amino acids. The germline V gene has CDR1 LNHNV and CDR2 YYDKDF (reference sequence). V gave up 0 bases and J gave up 6 bases; unmatched junction bases: 10. The CDR3 DNA follows: TGTGCCACCAGCAGAGAGGGACTAGCGGGGGGTGTGGGCGACGATACGCAGTATTTT. Its protein is CATSREGLAGGVGDDTQYF.

V is TRBV27 and J is TRBJ1-2; TRBD1 matches at 11 bases. V shed 4 bases and J 2 bases; nucleotides not matched to a gene: 0. The length of the CDR3 is 14 residues. Germline CDR1 reads MNHEY; CDR2 reads SMNVEV (reference sequence). The CDR3 region is CASSWTGGNYGYTF. The CDR3 nucleotides read TGTGCCAGCAGTTGGACAGGGGGCAACTATGGCTACACCTTC.

This clone was counted once. The CDR3 region has the DNA TGTGCCAGCAGCTTGGCCAGGGAAGCTTTCTTT. Translation gives CASSLAREAFF. The gene calls are TRBV5-4 and TRBJ1-1; D is unresolved. The CDR3 is made up of 11 amino acids. The V and J ends lost 0 bases and 8 bases respectively, with 5 bases between them. Germline assignment: CDR1 SGHNT and CDR2 YYREEE (reference sequence).

In this sample, this clone turned up once. The chain is built from TRBV10-1 and TRBJ2-5; D possibly corresponds to TRBD1 (5 bases). V dropped 2 bases and J dropped 4 bases, with 5 bases sitting between them. The CDR3 covers 12 residues. Germline CDR1 reads WNHNN; CDR2 reads SYGVQD (reference sequence). Here the CDR3 DNA reads TGCGCCAGCAGTGAGAGGGGAGAGACCCAGTACTTC. It translates to CASSERGETQYF.

The rearrangement links TRBV18 to TRBJ2-1, with 14 nucleotides matching TRBD2. The J segment lost 3 bases and the V segment lost 0 bases, leaving 4 bases of the junction unmatched. Germline assignment: CDR1 KGHSH and CDR2 LQKENI. This CDR3 has 18 residues. For the CDR3, the DNA is TGTGCCAGCTCACCACCCGGGACTAGCGGGGGCCACTACAATGAGCAGTTCTTC. Translation: CASSPPGTSGGHYNEQFF. Full variable domain (rest looked up from reference TRBV18 and TRBJ2-1): NAGVMQNPRHLVRRRGQEARLRCSPMKGHSHVYWYRQLPEEGLKFMVYLQKENIIDESGMPKERFSAEFPKEGPSILRIQQVVRGDSAAYFCASSPPGTSGGHYNEQFFGPGTRLTVL.

The rearrangement joins TRBV10-3 to TRBJ2-7; 8 bases fit TRBD1. Germline CDR1 is ENHRY and CDR2 is SYGVKD. After removal of 2 bases from V and 4 bases from J, the junction contained 4 bases not matched to a gene. CDR3 length: 14 amino acids. The CDR3 here is CAISEDRGFYEQYF. The DNA for the CDR3 is TGTGCCATCAGTGAGGACAGGGGTTTTTACGAGCAGTACTTC.

V and J are TRBV4-2 and TRBJ2-5; D remains unclear. V lost 1 base to trimming and J lost 1 base, with 4 bases between them. Germline V gene sequence: CDR1 LGHNA, CDR2 YNFKEQ. The CDR3 runs to 13 residues. CDR3 DNA sequence: TGTGCCAGCAGCCAAGGGGGCCAAGAGACCCAGTACTTC. Its translation is CASSQGGQETQYF.

The J gene is TRBJ1-6, the V gene TRBV11-2; D is unresolved. Germline-derived CDR1 and CDR2 are SGHAT and FQNNGV. Deletions cut 5 bases from V and 4 bases from J, with 3 bases between. CDR3 length: 12 residues. The CDR3 DNA sequence: TGTGCCAGCAGCACTTATAATTCACCCCTCCACTTT. It yields the protein CASSTYNSPLHF.

The V call is TRBV4-1, the J call TRBJ2-7, with D maybe TRBD1 (6 bases). The length of the CDR3 is 14 residues. Trimming cost V 5 bases and J 0 bases, with 11 bases left between them. Germline loops: CDR1 MGHRA, CDR2 YSYEKL. This CDR3 reads CASSSRDNSYEQYF. The DNA of the CDR3 is TGCGCCAGCAGCAGCCGGGACAACTCCTACGAGCAGTACTTC.

The rearrangement links TRBV30 to TRBJ1-2; 8 nucleotides align to TRBD1. The germline CDR1 and CDR2 sequences are GTSNPN and SVGIG (reference sequence). With V trimmed by 2 bases and J by 4 bases, 9 bases remained unmatched. This CDR3 comprises 15 residues. CDR3 loop: CAWSPSRTGGYGYTF. The CDR3 bases are TGTGCCTGGAGTCCATCTCGAACAGGGGGCTATGGCTACACCTTC.

The chain joins TRBV6-6 to TRBJ2-7; TRBD1 matches 11 bases. The V gene end was trimmed by 3 bases and the J gene end by 6 bases; junction bases not matched to a gene: 1. Germline loops: CDR1 MNHNY, CDR2 SVGAGI (reference sequence). The CDR3 covers 13 residues. As DNA, the CDR3 is TGTGCCAGCAGTTATGGGACAGGGGGCGAGCAGTACTTC. As protein: CASSYGTGGEQYF.